This TCR beta chain stems from a study of T cell responses to AZD1222 COVID-19 vaccine. Study-wide background: Second-dose groups at about 4 or about 12 weeks were pooled.

Findings and limits, study-wide: Close to half of all spike-specific TCRs reportedly target regions of the variants that are unmutated. Baseline serology detected seropositivity in only a handful of AZD1222 recipients.

Note on this clone: Its antigen is not known.

Sequenced by immunoSEQ multiplex PCR; TCRdb stores in-frame clones only, minus some. Of 110,000 to 150,000 clones in the sample, 80% to 95% were seen once. The CDR3 extends over 13 amino acids. The germline V gene has CDR1 MDHEN and CDR2 SYDVKM. The rearrangement links TRBV28 to TRBJ2-3, with 9 positions matching TRBD2. The clonotype originates from an adult in good health. The input for sequencing was peripheral blood, taken on day 0 of AZD1222 vaccination. The CDR3 spells CVYEQREADTQYF. DNA for the CDR3: TGTGTCTATGAGCAGCGGGAGGCAGATACGCAGTATTTT.